These 5 T cell receptor beta chains came from one sample sequenced in a study of blood T cell repertoires in COVID-19. Clones were sequenced by immunoSEQ multiplex PCR, and TCRdb holds only the in-frame ones, with some missing. The sample includes hundreds of thousands of clones, around 88% seen only once; the top ten take roughly 1.4%. Input material: peripheral blood. These receptors originate from an elderly man with acute or convalescent COVID-19.

The chain combines TRBV7-9 with TRBJ1-2, with 12 bases lining up with TRBD1. The CDR3 sequence is 14 residues long. CDR1 is SEHNR, CDR2 FQNEAQ, per germline (reference sequence). Unmatched junction bases numbered 6, after V lost 5 bases and J lost 8 bases. CDR3 coding DNA: TGTGCCAGCAGCGCGGGACAGGGGGCCGACGGCTACACCTTC. Its translation is CASSAGQGADGYTF. Drawing the rest from reference TRBV7-9 and TRBJ1-2, the complete variable domain is DTGVSQNPRHKITKRGQNVTFRCDPISEHNRLYWYRQTLGQGPEFLTYFQNEAQLEKSRLLSDRFSAERPKGSFSTLEIQRTEQGDSAMYLCASSAGQGADGYTFGSGTRLTVV.

This chain uses TRBV19 with TRBJ2-3; TRBD2 matches at 9 bases. The CDR3 totals 17 residues. CDR1 and CDR2 (germline): LNHDA, SQIVND (reference sequence). The J segment lost 4 bases and the V segment lost 1 base, leaving 9 bases of the junction unmatched. Here the CDR3 DNA reads TGTGCCAGTAGTATAGCGAGACTAGCGGCAGGAGCAGATACGCAGTATTTT. Protein: CASSIARLAAGADTQYF.

The chain couples TRBV5-1 to TRBJ1-1; 9 bases align to TRBD1. V lost 4 bases to trimming and J lost 5 bases; unmatched junction nucleotides: 12. The CDR3 has 16 amino acids. Germline V gene lookup returns CDR1 SGHRS and CDR2 YFSETQ. CDR3 residues: CASSLGRDRARTEAFF. The CDR3 region has the DNA TGCGCCAGCAGCCTGGGAAGGGACAGGGCAAGGACTGAAGCTTTCTTT. Based on the CDR3 plus reference TRBV5-1 and TRBJ1-1, the full variable domain is KAGVTQTPRYLIKTRGQQVTLSCSPISGHRSVSWYQQTPGQGLQFLFEYFSETQRNKGNFPGRFSGRQFSNSRSEMNVSTLELGDSALYLCASSLGRDRARTEAFFGQGTRLTVV.

A single count supports this clone. Other DNA variants within this sample encode the same CDR3. The chain is built from TRBV2 and TRBJ2-5, with TRBD1 matching 8 bases. The V gene end was trimmed by 6 bases and the J gene end by 2 bases; junction bases not matched to a gene: 2. Germline values: CDR1 SNHLY, CDR2 FYNNEI. The CDR3 is made up of 13 amino acids. CDR3 protein: CASSRDRQETQYF. The CDR3 nucleotides read TGTGCCAGCAGCCGGGACAGGCAAGAGACCCAGTACTTC. Full variable domain (missing parts from reference TRBV2 and TRBJ2-5): EPEVTQTPSHQVTQMGQEVILRCVPISNHLYFYWYRQILGQKVEFLVSFYNNEISEKSEIFDDQFSVERPDGSNFTLKIRSTKLEDSAMYFCASSRDRQETQYFGPGTRLLVL.

The chain recombines TRBV15 with TRBJ2-2; D is possibly TRBD2 (5 bases). The CDR3 runs 15 residues. Germline V gene sequence: CDR1 LNHNV, CDR2 YYDKDF (reference sequence). V was shortened by 1 base and J by 3 bases, with 9 bases between the two germline ends. CDR3 coding DNA: TGTGCCACCAGCAGAGGGACTCCTGACACCGGGGAGCTGTTTTTT. It translates to CATSRGTPDTGELFF.